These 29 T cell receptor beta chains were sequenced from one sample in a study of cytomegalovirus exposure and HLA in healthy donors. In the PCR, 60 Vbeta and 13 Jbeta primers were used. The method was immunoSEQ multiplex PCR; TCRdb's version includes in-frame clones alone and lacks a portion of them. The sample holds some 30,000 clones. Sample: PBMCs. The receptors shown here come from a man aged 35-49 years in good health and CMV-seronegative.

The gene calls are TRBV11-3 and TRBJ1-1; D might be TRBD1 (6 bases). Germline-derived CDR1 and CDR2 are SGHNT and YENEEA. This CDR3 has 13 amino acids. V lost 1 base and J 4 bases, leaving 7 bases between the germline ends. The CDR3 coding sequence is TGTGCCAGCAGCTTAGTCAGGGGCACTGAAGCTTTCTTT. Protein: CASSLVRGTEAFF.

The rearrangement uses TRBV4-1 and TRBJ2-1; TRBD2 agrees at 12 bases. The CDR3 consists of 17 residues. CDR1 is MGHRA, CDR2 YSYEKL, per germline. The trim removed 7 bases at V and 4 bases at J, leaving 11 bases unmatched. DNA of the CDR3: TGCGCCAGCAACCTGAGAGTGCTAGCGGGAGGGTACAATGAGCAGTTCTTC. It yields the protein CASNLRVLAGGYNEQFF.

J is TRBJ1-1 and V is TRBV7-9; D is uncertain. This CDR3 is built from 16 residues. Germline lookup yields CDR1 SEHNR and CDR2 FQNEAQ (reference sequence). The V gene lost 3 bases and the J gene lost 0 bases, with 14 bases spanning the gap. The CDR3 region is CASSLRMVSMNTEAFF. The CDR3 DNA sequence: TGTGCCAGCAGCTTGAGAATGGTTTCTATGAACACTGAAGCTTTCTTT.

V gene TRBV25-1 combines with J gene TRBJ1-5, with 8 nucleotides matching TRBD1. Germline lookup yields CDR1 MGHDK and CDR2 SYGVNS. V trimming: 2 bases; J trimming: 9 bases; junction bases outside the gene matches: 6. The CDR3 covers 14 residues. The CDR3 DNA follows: TGTGCCAGCAGTGAAACAGGGGGTAATTTGCCCCAGCATTTT. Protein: CASSETGGNLPQHF.

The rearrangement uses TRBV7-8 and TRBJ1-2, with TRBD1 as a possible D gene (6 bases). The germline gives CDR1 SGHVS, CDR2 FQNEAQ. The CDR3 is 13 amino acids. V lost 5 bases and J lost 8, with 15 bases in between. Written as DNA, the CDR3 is TGTGCCAGCAGCATAGACAGGCTGGACGGCTACACCTTC. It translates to CASSIDRLDGYTF.

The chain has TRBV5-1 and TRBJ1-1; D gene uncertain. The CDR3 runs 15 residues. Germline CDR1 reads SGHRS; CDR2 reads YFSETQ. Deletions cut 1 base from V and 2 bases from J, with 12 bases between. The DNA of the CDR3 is TGCGCCAGCAGCTTGCCAGACCGGGATAACACTGAAGCTTTCTTT. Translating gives CASSLPDRDNTEAFF. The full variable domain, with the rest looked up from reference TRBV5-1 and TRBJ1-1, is KAGVTQTPRYLIKTRGQQVTLSCSPISGHRSVSWYQQTPGQGLQFLFEYFSETQRNKGNFPGRFSGRQFSNSRSEMNVSTLELGDSALYLCASSLPDRDNTEAFFGQGTRLTVV.

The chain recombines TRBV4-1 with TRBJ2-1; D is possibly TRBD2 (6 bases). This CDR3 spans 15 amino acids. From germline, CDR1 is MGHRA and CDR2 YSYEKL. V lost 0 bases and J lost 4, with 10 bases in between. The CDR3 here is CASSQDTGVYNEQFF. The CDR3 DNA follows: TGCGCCAGCAGCCAAGATACGGGAGTATACAATGAGCAGTTCTTC.

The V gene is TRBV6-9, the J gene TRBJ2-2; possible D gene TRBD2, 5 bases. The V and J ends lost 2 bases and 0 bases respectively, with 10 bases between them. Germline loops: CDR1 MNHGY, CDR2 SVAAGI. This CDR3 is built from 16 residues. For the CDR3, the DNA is TGTGCCAGCAGTTATCTTGGGAGCGCGAACACCGGGGAGCTGTTTTTT. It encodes CASSYLGSANTGELFF.

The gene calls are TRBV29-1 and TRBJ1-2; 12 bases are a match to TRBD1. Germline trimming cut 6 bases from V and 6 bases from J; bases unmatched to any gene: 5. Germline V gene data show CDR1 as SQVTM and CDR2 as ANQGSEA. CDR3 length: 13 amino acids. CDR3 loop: CSVAGQGADGYTF. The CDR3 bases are TGCAGCGTGGCGGGACAGGGGGCTGATGGCTACACCTTC. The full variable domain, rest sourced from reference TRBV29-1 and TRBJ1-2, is SAVISQKPSRDICQRGTSLTIQCQVDSQVTMMFWYRQQPGQSLTLIATANQGSEATYESGFVIDKFPISRPNLTFSTLTVSNMSPEDSSIYLCSVAGQGADGYTFGSGTRLTVV.

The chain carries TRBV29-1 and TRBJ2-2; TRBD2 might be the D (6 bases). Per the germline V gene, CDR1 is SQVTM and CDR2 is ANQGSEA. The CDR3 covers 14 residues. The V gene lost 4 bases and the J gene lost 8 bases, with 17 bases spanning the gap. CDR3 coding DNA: TGCAGCGTTGGTCGGCGGGGTACTGGGGGGGAGCTGTTTTTT. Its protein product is CSVGRRGTGGELFF.

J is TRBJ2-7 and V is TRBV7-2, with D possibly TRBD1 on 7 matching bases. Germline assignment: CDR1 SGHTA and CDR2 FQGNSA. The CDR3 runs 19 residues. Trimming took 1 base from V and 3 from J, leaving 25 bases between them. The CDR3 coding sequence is TGTGCCAGCAGCTTAGAGGTCCCCCGTTATGGAGGGGGCATCTACGAGCAGTACTTC. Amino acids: CASSLEVPRYGGGIYEQYF. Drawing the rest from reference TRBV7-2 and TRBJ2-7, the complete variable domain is GAGVSQSPSNKVTEKGKDVELRCDPISGHTALYWYRQSLGQGLEFLIYFQGNSAPDKSGLPSDRFSAERTGGSVSTLTIQRTQQEDSAVYLCASSLEVPRYGGGIYEQYFGPGTRLTVT.

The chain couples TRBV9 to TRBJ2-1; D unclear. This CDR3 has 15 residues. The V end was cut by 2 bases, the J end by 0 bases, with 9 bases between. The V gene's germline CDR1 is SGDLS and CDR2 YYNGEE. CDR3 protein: CASSVSLSSYNEQFF. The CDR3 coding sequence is TGTGCCAGCAGCGTTAGCCTGAGCTCCTACAATGAGCAGTTCTTC.

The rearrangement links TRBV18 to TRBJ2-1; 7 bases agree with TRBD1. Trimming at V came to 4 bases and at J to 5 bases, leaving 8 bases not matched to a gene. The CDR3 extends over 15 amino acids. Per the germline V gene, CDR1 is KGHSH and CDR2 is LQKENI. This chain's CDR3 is CASSLYRGDHNEQFF. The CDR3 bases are TGTGCCAGCTCACTTTACAGGGGTGACCACAATGAGCAGTTCTTC.

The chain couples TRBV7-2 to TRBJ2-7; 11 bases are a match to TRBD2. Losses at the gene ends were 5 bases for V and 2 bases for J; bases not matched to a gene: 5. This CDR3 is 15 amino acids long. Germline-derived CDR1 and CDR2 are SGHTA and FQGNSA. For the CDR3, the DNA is TGTGCCAGCAGCCTCCTGACTAGCGGGACCTACGAGCAGTACTTC. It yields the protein CASSLLTSGTYEQYF.

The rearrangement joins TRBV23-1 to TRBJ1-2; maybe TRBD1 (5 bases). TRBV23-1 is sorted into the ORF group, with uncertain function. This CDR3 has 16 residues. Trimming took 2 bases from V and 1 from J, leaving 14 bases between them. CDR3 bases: TGCGCCAGCAGTCAACCCCTCAGGGTCTTTAACTATGGCTACACCTTC. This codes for CASSQPLRVFNYGYTF.

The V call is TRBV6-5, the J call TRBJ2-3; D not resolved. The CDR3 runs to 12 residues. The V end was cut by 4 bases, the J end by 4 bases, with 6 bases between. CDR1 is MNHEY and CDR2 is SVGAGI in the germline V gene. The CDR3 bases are TGTGCCAGCAGTTCCAATTCAGATACGCAGTATTTT. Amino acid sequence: CASSSNSDTQYF.

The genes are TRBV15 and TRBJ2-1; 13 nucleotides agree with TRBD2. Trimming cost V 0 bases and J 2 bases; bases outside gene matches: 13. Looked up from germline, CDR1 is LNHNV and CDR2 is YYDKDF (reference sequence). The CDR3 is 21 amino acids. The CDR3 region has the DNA TGTGCCACCAGCAGAGAATCATCTAGGACTAGCGGGAGAGGGACCTACAATGAGCAGTTCTTC. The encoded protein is CATSRESSRTSGRGTYNEQFF.

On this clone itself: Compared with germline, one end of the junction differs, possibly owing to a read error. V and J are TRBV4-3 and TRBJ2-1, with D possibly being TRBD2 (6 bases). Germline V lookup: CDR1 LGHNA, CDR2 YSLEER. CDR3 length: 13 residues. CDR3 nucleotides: TGCGCCACCAGCTACGCGGGAAAGAATGAGCAGTTCTTC. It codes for CATSYAGKNEQFF.

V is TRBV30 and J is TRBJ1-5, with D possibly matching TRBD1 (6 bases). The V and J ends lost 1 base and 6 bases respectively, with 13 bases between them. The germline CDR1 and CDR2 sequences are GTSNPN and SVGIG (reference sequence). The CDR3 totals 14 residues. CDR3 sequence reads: CAWSDTWGRQPQHF. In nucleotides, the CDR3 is TGTGCCTGGAGTGATACCTGGGGGCGTCAGCCCCAGCATTTT.

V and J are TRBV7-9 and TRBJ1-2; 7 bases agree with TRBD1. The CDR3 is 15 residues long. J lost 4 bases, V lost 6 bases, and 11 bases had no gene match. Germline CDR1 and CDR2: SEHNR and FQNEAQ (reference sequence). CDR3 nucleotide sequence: TGTGCCAGCAGTCCCGAGGTCGGGACAGCCTATGGCTACACCTTC. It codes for CASSPEVGTAYGYTF.

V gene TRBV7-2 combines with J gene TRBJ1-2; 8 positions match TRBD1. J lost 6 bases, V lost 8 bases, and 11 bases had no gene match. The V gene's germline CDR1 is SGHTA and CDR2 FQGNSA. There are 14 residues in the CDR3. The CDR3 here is CASGVFGQGHGYTF. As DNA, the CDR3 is TGTGCCAGCGGGGTATTCGGACAGGGCCATGGCTACACCTTC.

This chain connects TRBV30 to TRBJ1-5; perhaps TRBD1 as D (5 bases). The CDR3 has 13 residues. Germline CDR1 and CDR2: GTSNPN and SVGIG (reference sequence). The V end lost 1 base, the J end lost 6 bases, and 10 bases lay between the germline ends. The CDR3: CAWSAGDLQPQHF. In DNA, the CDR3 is TGTGCCTGGAGTGCGGGGGATCTTCAGCCCCAGCATTTT.

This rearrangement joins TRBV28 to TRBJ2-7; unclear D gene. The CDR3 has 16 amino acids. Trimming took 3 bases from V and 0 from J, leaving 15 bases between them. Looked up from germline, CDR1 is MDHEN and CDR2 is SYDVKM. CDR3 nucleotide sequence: TGTGCCAGCAGTTTCCATCTCGCGGAGCTCTCCTACGAGCAGTACTTC. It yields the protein CASSFHLAELSYEQYF.

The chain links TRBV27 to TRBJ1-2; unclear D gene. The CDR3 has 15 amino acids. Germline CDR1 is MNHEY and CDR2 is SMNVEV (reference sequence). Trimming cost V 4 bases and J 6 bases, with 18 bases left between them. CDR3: CASSSDWGGSNGYTF. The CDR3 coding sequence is TGTGCCAGCAGTTCCGACTGGGGAGGGTCAAATGGCTACACCTTC.

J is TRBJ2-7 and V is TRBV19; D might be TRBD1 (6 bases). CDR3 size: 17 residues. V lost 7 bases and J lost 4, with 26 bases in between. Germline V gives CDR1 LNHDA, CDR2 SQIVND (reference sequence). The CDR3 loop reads CASKGIFPGQTLYEQYF. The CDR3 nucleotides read TGTGCCAGTAAGGGGATCTTCCCGGGACAAACGCTTTACGAGCAGTACTTC.

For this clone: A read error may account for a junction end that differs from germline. The CDR3, as DNA: TGTGCCAGCAGTGACTCCGGGACAGGAACCGGGGAGCTGTTTTTT. It codes for CASSDSGTGTGELFF. The gene calls are TRBV6-6 and TRBJ2-2; 8 bases fit TRBD1. The length of the CDR3 is 15 residues. CDR1 and CDR2 from the germline V gene are MNHNY and SVGAGI (reference sequence).

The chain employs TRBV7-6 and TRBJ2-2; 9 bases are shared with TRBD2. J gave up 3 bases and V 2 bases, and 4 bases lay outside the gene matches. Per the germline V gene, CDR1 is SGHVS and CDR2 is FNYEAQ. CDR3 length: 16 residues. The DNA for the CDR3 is TGTGCCAGCAGCTTACGGGCGGGAGGGGACACCGGGGAGCTGTTTTTT. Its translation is CASSLRAGGDTGELFF.

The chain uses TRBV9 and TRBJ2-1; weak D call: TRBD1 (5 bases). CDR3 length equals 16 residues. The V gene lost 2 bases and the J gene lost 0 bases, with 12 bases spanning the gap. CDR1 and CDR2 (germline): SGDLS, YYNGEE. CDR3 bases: TGTGCCAGCAGCGTCGCAGGGCTCCCCTCCTACAATGAGCAGTTCTTC. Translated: CASSVAGLPSYNEQFF.

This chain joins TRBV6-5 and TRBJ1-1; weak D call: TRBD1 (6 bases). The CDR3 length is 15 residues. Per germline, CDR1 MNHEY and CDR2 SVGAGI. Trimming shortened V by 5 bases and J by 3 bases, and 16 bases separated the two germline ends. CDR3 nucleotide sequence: TGTGCCAGCAGTCCTTCCACAGGGTCGGACACTGAAGCTTTCTTT. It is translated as CASSPSTGSDTEAFF.